This T cell receptor beta chain was sequenced during a study of blood T cell repertoires in COVID-19. Whole-study context: T cells, B-cell-depleted T cells, or PBMCs supplied cDNA or gDNA.

Data came from immunoSEQ multiplex PCR; TCRdb stores just in-frame clones and leaves some out. The sample has around 190,000 clones; almost 90% are singletons. V was clipped by 7 bases and J by 7 bases; unmatched bases: 6. CDR3 length equals 14 residues. Germline loops: CDR1 KGHDR, CDR2 SFDVKD. This receptor was obtained from a man in his late teens or twenties with active or convalescent COVID-19. V gene TRBV24-1 combines with J gene TRBJ1-4; 9 nucleotides align to TRBD1. The sample was peripheral blood. In DNA, the CDR3 is TGTGCCACCAGAACAGGGGGCTTGGGTGAAAAACTGTTTTTT. Translating gives CATRTGGLGEKLFF.